Reported below is one T cell receptor (beta chain). At one of its ends the junction is not consistent with the germline gene, which may arise from a read error. The germline gives CDR1 MDHEN, CDR2 SYDVKM. This CDR3 contains 14 residues. The entry originates in a study of T cells in Graves' hyperthyroidism and ophthalmopathy. Study context: Peripheral blood sampling occurred at initial diagnosis, before any treatment.

The source material, RNA transcripts, was used to amplify TCR beta CDR3 regions. HTBI primers were employed in a first-round RT-PCR of the TCR CDR3. One entry per CDR3 protein results from TCRdb running MiXCR on the multiplex PCR reads. Here the sample spans 650,000 to 750,000 distinct CDR3 sequences, approximately 14% being singletons. This receptor was taken from a woman younger than 35 with Graves' hyperthyroidism. The rearrangement joins TRBV28 to TRBJ2-2; D is uncertain. Sequences were obtained from blood. Here the CDR3 reads CVSSSYPRTGELFF. The CDR3 region has the DNA TGTGTCAGCAGTTCCTACCCGAGGACCGGGGAGCTGTTTTTT.